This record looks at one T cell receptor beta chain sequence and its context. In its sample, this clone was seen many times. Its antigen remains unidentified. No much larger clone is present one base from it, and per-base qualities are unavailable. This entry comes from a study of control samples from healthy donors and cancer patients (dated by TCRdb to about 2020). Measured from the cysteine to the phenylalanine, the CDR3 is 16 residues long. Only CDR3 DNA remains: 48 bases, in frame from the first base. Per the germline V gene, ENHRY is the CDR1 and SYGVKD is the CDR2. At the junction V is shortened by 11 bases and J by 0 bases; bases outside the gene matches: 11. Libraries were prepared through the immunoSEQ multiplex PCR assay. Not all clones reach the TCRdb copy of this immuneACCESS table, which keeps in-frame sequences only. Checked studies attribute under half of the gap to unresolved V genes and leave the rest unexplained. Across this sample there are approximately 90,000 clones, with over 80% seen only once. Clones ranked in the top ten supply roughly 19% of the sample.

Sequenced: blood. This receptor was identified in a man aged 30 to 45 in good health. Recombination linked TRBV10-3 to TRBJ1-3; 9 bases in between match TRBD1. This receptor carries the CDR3 CAASRGTGTSGNTIYF. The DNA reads TGTGCCGCATCGCGGGGGACAGGGACCTCTGGAAACACCATATATTTT.